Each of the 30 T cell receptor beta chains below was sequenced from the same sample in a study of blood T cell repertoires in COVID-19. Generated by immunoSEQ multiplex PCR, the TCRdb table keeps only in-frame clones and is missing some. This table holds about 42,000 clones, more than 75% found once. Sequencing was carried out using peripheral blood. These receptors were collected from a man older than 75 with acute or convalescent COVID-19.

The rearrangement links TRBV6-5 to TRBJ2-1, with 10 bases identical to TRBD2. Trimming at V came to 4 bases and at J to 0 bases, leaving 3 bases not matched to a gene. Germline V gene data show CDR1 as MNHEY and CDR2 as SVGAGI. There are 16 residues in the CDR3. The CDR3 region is CASSLSGGGSYNEQFF. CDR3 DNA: TGTGCCAGCAGTTTAAGCGGGGGGGGCTCCTACAATGAGCAGTTCTTC.

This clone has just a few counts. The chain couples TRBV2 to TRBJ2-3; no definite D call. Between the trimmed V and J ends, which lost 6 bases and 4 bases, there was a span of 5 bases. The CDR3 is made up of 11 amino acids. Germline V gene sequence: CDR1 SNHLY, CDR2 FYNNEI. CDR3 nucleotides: TGTGCCAGCAGCCAGTCAGATACGCAGTATTTT. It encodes CASSQSDTQYF.

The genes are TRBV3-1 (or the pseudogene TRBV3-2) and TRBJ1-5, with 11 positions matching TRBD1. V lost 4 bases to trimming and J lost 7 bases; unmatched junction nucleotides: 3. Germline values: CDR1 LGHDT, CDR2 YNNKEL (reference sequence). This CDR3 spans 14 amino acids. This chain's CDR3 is CASSRTGGLQPQHF. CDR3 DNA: TGTGCCAGCAGCCGGACAGGGGGCTTACAGCCCCAGCATTTT.

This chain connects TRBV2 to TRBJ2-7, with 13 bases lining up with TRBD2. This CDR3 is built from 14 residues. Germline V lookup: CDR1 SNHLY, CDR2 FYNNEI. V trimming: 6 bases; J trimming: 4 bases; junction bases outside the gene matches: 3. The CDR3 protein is CASSWTSGSYEQYF. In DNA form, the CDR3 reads TGTGCCAGCAGCTGGACTAGCGGGAGTTACGAGCAGTACTTC.

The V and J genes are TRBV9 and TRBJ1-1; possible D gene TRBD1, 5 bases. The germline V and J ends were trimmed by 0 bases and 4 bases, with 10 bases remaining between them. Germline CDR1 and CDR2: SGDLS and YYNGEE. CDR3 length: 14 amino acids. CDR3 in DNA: TGTGCCAGCAGCGTAGAGGCCCAGGGCACTGAAGCTTTCTTT. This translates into CASSVEAQGTEAFF.

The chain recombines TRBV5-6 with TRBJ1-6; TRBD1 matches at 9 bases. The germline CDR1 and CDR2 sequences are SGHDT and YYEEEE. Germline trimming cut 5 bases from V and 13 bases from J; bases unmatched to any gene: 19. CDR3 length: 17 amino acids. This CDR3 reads CASSPPPGTGTRPPLHF. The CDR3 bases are TGTGCCAGCAGTCCCCCCCCGGGGACAGGGACCCGACCCCCCCTCCACTTT. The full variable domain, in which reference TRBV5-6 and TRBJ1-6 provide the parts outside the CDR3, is DAGVTQSPTHLIKTRGQQVTLRCSPKSGHDTVSWYQQALGQGPQFIFQYYEEEERQRGNFPDRFSGHQFPNYSSELNVNALLLGDSALYLCASSPPPGTGTRPPLHFGNGTRLTVT.

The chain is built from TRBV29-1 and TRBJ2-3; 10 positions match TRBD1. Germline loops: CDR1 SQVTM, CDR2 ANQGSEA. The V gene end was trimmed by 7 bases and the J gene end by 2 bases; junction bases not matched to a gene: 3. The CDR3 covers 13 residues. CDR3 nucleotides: TGCAGCGGGGGACAGGGGCTCACAGATACGCAGTATTTT. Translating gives CSGGQGLTDTQYF.

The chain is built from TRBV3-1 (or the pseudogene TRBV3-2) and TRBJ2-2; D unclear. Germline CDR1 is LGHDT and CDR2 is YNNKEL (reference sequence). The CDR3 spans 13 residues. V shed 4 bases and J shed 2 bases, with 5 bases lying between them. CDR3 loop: CASSPKNTGELFF. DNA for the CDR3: TGTGCCAGCAGCCCAAAAAACACCGGGGAGCTGTTTTTT.

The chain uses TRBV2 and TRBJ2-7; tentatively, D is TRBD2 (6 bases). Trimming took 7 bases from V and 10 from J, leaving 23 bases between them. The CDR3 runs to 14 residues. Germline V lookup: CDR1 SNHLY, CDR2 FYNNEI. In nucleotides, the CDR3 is TGTGCCAGCATCCGGGGACGGGGAGGAAAAGAACAGTACTTC. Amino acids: CASIRGRGGKEQYF.

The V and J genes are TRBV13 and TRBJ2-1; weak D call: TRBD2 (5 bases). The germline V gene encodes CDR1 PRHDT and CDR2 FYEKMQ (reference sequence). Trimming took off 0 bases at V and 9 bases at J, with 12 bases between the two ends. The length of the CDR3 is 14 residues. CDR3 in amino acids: CASSLGEGSGEQFF. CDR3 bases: TGTGCCAGCAGCTTAGGCGAGGGCAGCGGTGAGCAGTTCTTC.

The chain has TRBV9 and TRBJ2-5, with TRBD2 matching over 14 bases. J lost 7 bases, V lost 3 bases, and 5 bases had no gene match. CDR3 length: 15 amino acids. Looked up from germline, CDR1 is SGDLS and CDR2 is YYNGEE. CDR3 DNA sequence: TGTGCCAGCAGCGCCTCAGGGACTAGCGGGGGGACCCAGTACTTC. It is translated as CASSASGTSGGTQYF.

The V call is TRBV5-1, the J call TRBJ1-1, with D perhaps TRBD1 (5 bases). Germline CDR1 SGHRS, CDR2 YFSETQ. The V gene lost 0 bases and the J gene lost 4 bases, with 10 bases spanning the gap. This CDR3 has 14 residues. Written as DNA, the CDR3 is TGCGCCAGCAGCTTGGGGGGCTTTGGCACTGAAGCTTTCTTT. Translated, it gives CASSLGGFGTEAFF.

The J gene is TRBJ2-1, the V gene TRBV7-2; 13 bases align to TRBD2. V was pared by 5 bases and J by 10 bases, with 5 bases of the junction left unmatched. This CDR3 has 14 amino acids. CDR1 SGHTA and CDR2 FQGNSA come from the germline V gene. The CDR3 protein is CASSLGLAGSEQFF. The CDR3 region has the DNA TGTGCCAGCAGCCTGGGACTAGCGGGAAGCGAGCAGTTCTTC.

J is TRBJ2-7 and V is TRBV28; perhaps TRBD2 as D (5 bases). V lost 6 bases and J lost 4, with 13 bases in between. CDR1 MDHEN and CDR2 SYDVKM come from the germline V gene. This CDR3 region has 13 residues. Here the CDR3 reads CASRRTGNYEQYF. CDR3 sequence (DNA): TGTGCCAGCAGGCGGACTGGGAATTACGAGCAGTACTTC. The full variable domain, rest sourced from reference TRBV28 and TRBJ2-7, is DVKVTQSSRYLVKRTGEKVFLECVQDMDHENMFWYRQDPGLGLRLIYFSYDVKMKEKGDIPEGYSVSREKKERFSLILESASTNQTSMYLCASRRTGNYEQYFGPGTRLTVT.

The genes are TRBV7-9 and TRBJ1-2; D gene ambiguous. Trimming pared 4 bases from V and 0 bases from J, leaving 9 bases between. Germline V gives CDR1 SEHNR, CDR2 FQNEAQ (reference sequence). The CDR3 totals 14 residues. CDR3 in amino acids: CASSSRASNYGYTF. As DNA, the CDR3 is TGTGCCAGCAGCTCCCGCGCCTCTAACTATGGCTACACCTTC.

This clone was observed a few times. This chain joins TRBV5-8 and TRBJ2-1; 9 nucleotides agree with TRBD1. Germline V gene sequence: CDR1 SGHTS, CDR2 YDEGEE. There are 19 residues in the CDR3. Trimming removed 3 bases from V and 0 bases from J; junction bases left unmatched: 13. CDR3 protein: CASSSGTGILLSSYNEQFF. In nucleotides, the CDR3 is TGTGCCAGCAGCTCCGGGACAGGGATACTCTTGAGCTCCTACAATGAGCAGTTCTTC.

In nucleotides, the CDR3 is TGCGCCAGCCACGGACAGGGGAGTGTGTATAGAGCTTTCTTT. Encoded protein: CASHGQGSVYRAFF. The genes are TRBV5-1 and TRBJ1-1; 9 nucleotides line up with TRBD1. V trimming: 7 bases; J trimming: 10 bases; junction bases outside the gene matches: 14. The CDR3 consists of 14 residues. Germline V gene lookup returns CDR1 SGHRS and CDR2 YFSETQ. The whole variable domain, filled in from reference TRBV5-1 and TRBJ1-1, reads KAGVTQTPRYLIKTRGQQVTLSCSPISGHRSVSWYQQTPGQGLQFLFEYFSETQRNKGNFPGRFSGRQFSNSRSEMNVSTLELGDSALYLCASHGQGSVYRAFFGQGTRLTVV.

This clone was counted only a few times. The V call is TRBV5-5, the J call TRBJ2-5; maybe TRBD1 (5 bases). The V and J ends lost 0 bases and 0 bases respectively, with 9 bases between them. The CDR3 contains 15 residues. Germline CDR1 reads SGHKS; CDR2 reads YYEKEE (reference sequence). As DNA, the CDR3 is TGTGCCAGCAGCTTGGTAGGGGCCTACCAAGAGACCCAGTACTTC. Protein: CASSLVGAYQETQYF.

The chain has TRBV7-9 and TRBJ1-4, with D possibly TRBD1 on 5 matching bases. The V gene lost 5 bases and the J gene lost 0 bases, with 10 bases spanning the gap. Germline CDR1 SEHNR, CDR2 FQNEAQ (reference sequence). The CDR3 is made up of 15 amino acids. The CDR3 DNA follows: TGTGCCAGCAGCCCGACAGCCTCAACTAATGAAAAACTGTTTTTT. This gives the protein CASSPTASTNEKLFF. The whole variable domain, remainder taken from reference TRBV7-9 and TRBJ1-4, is DTGVSQNPRHKITKRGQNVTFRCDPISEHNRLYWYRQTLGQGPEFLTYFQNEAQLEKSRLLSDRFSAERPKGSFSTLEIQRTEQGDSAMYLCASSPTASTNEKLFFGSGTQLSVL.

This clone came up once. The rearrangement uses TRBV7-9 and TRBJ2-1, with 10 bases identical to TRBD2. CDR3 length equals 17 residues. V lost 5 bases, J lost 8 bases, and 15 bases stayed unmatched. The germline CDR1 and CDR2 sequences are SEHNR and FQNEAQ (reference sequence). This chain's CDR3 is CASSGPTSGRLPDEQFF. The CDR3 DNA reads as TGTGCCAGCAGCGGCCCGACTAGCGGGCGACTCCCCGATGAGCAGTTCTTC.

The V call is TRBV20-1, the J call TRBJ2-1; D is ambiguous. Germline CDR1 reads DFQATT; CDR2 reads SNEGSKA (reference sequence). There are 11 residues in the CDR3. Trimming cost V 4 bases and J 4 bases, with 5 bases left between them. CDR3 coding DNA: TGCAGTGCTACCGTTTACAATGAGCAGTTCTTC. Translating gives CSATVYNEQFF.

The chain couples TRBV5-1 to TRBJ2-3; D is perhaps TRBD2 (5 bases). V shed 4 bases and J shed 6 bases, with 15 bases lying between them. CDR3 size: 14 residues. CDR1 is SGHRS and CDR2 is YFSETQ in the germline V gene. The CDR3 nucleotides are TGCGCCAGCAGCCTACGGACTTCCTCCGATACGCAGTATTTT. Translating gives CASSLRTSSDTQYF.

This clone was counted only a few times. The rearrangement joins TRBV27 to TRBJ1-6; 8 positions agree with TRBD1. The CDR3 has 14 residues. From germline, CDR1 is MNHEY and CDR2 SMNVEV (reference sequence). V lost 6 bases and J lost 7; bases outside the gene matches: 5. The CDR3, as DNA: TGTGCCAGCAGGCCAGGGGGCGGGAATTCACCCCTCCACTTT. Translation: CASRPGGGNSPLHF.

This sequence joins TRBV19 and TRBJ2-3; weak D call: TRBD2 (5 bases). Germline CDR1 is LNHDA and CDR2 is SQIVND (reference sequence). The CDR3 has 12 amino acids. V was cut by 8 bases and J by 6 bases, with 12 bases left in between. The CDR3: CASGLTQDTQYF. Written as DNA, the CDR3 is TGTGCCAGTGGACTCACCCAGGATACGCAGTATTTT.

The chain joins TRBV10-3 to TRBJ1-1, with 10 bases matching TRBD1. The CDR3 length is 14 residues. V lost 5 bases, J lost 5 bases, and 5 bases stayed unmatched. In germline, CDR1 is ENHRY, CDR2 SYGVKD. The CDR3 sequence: CAISRDRGKTEAFF. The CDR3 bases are TGTGCCATCAGTAGGGACAGGGGAAAAACTGAAGCTTTCTTT.

CDR3 in DNA: TGTGCCAGCAGTTTAAGAGGGCAGATCGCCCCGTACGAGCAGTACTTC. Translation gives CASSLRGQIAPYEQYF. The chain has TRBV28 and TRBJ2-7; weak D call: TRBD2 (5 bases). V lost 2 bases and J 4 bases, leaving 18 bases between the germline ends. The CDR3 contains 16 residues. The V gene's germline CDR1 is MDHEN and CDR2 SYDVKM. The variable domain in full, completed from reference TRBV28 and TRBJ2-7, reads DVKVTQSSRYLVKRTGEKVFLECVQDMDHENMFWYRQDPGLGLRLIYFSYDVKMKEKGDIPEGYSVSREKKERFSLILESASTNQTSMYLCASSLRGQIAPYEQYFGPGTRLTVT.

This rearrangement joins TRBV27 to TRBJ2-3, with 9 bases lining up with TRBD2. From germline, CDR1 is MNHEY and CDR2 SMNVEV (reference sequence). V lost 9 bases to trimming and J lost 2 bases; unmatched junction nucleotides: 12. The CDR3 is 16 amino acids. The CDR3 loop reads CASSSGRRVITDTQYF. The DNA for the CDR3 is TGTGCCAGTTCAAGCGGGAGGCGAGTGATCACAGATACGCAGTATTTT.

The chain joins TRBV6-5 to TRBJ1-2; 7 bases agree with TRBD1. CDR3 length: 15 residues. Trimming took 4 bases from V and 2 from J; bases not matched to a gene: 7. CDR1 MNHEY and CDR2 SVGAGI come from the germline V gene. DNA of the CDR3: TGTGCCAGCAGTTCCCGGGACAGCCGGAACTATGGCTACACCTTC. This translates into CASSSRDSRNYGYTF.

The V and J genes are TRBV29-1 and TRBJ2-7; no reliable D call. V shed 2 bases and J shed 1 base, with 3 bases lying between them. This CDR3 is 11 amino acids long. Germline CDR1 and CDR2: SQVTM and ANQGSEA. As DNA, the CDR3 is TGCAGCGTTGAACAATCCTACGAGCAGTACTTC. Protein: CSVEQSYEQYF.

The CDR3 DNA follows: TGTGCCAGCTCGCTAACTGACAGGGACTATGGCTACACCTTC. Protein: CASSLTDRDYGYTF. This chain links TRBV18 with TRBJ1-2; 7 positions agree with TRBD1. The germline gives CDR1 KGHSH, CDR2 LQKENI. The junction had 7 bases not matched to a gene; V was cut back by 6 bases and J by 3 bases. The CDR3 runs 14 residues.